The 27 T cell receptor beta chains reported below all come from one sample, sequenced in a study of shared clonotypes between healthy human individuals. TCRdb keeps only in-frame clones here, not all; method: immunoSEQ multiplex PCR. This sample has more than 550,000 clones, with about 92% found just once. Naive CD8 cells, CD45RO-negative and positively selected for CCR7, excluded terminally differentiated effector memory CD45RA+ cells. Sequenced input: naive CD8+ T cells sorted from blood. The receptors were sampled from a young man in good health.

The gene calls are TRBV18 and TRBJ2-3; D is tentatively TRBD1 or TRBD2 (5 bases each). This CDR3 has 14 residues. CDR1 is KGHSH, CDR2 LQKENI, per germline. Trimming stripped 6 bases from V and 4 bases from J, with 14 bases between. As DNA, the CDR3 is TGTGCCAGCTCCCCGTCTGTGGGGGCAGATACGCAGTATTTT. It codes for CASSPSVGADTQYF.

Worth noting for this clone: This same CDR3 is encoded by further DNA sequences in the sample. The chain combines TRBV6-5 with TRBJ1-5; tentatively, D is TRBD1 (5 bases). Trimming left V 6 bases short and J 2 bases short, with 8 bases between. Germline loops: CDR1 MNHEY, CDR2 SVGAGI. CDR3 length: 13 residues. CDR3 region: CASSPGGNQPQHF. CDR3 bases: TGTGCCAGCAGCCCGGGGGGCAATCAGCCCCAGCATTTT.

The CDR3 DNA is TGTGCCAGCAGTCCGATAGGGGGAGGTGAGACCCAGTACTTC. This sequence encodes CASSPIGGGETQYF. The chain employs TRBV28 and TRBJ2-5; tentatively, D is TRBD1 or TRBD2 (6 bases each). Per germline, CDR1 MDHEN and CDR2 SYDVKM. Trimming stripped 5 bases from V and 5 bases from J, with 15 bases between. The CDR3 has 14 amino acids.

The chain joins TRBV11-2 to TRBJ2-5; D remains ambiguous. The CDR3 sequence is 15 residues long. V was shortened by 5 bases and J by 4 bases, with 17 bases between the two germline ends. Germline CDR1 SGHAT, CDR2 FQNNGV. The CDR3 DNA follows: TGTGCCAGCAGCCTCGATCCAGGTCCCCCAGAGACCCAGTACTTC. This codes for CASSLDPGPPETQYF.

The chain carries TRBV14 and TRBJ2-2; no clear D. The CDR3 loop spans 14 amino acids. CDR1 and CDR2 from the germline V gene are SGHDN and FVKESK. V was clipped by 2 bases and J by 6 bases, with 10 bases between them. The DNA for the CDR3 is TGTGCCAGCAGCCAATTACTTGGTGCCGGGGAGCTGTTTTTT. Translating gives CASSQLLGAGELFF.

The gene calls are TRBV30 and TRBJ1-1; maybe TRBD1 (5 bases). V was trimmed by 3 bases and J by 1 base, leaving 6 bases between them. This CDR3 is 12 amino acids long. Germline V CDR1 and CDR2: GTSNPN, SVGIG (reference sequence). The CDR3 nucleotides are TGTGCCTGGAGCCAGGGGAACACTGAAGCTTTCTTT. This encodes CAWSQGNTEAFF.

This sequence joins TRBV10-3 and TRBJ2-7; the D gene is possibly TRBD1 (5 bases). V lost 3 bases and J lost 5, with 14 bases in between. The CDR3 runs to 14 residues. CDR1 and CDR2 (germline): ENHRY, SYGVKD. The CDR3 region is CAISDEDIGDEQYF. The CDR3 region has the DNA TGTGCCATCAGTGACGAGGACATAGGGGACGAGCAGTACTTC.

The chain links TRBV11-2 to TRBJ2-5; 8 positions agree with TRBD2. Germline CDR1 is SGHAT and CDR2 is FQNNGV. V trimming: 3 bases; J trimming: 5 bases; junction bases outside the gene matches: 11. This CDR3 is built from 16 residues. The CDR3 sequence: CASSFRQAGTRETQYF. The CDR3 nucleotides read TGTGCCAGCAGCTTCCGACAGGCCGGGACTAGGGAGACCCAGTACTTC.

V gene TRBV2 combines with J gene TRBJ2-1; 11 bases are shared with TRBD2. V shed 6 bases and J 10 bases; nucleotides not matched to a gene: 5. The germline V gene encodes CDR1 SNHLY and CDR2 FYNNEI. This CDR3 is built from 13 residues. The CDR3 DNA sequence: TGTGCCAGCAGGACTAGCGGGGTGCCGGAGCAGTTCTTC. It codes for CASRTSGVPEQFF.

This chain links TRBV9 with TRBJ2-7; D may be TRBD1 (6 bases). This CDR3 is built from 13 residues. Germline V CDR1 and CDR2: SGDLS, YYNGEE. V was trimmed by 0 bases and J by 5 bases, leaving 9 bases between them. The CDR3 coding sequence is TGTGCCAGCAGCGTAGACCCAGGGGACGAGCAGTACTTC. This codes for CASSVDPGDEQYF.

In the case of this clone: Other nucleotide sequences in the sample specify the same CDR3. The gene calls are TRBV27 and TRBJ1-5; D call uncertain. The CDR3 spans 12 residues. Looked up from germline, CDR1 is MNHEY and CDR2 is SMNVEV (reference sequence). V was trimmed by 3 bases and J by 1 base, leaving 1 base between them. The CDR3: CASSFSNQPQHF. The DNA for the CDR3 is TGTGCCAGCAGTTTCAGCAATCAGCCCCAGCATTTT.

The gene calls are TRBV4-3 and TRBJ1-1, with 7 bases matching TRBD1. CDR1 and CDR2 from the germline V gene are LGHNA and YSLEER. The length of the CDR3 is 16 residues. J lost 1 base, V lost 3 bases, and 8 bases had no gene match. The CDR3 spells CASSQATGTENTEAFF. The CDR3, as DNA: TGCGCCAGCAGCCAGGCGACCGGGACAGAGAACACTGAAGCTTTCTTT.

This chain connects TRBV7-9 to TRBJ2-4; D is possibly TRBD1 (6 bases). The CDR3 is 15 amino acids. The germline V gene has CDR1 SEHNR and CDR2 FQNEAQ (reference sequence). V was shortened by 3 bases and J by 1 base, with 10 bases between the two germline ends. The CDR3 protein is CASSFVGAAKNIQYF. The CDR3 DNA reads TGTGCCAGCAGCTTCGTGGGGGCGGCCAAAAACATTCAGTACTTC.

This clone was recorded once. The chain joins TRBV5-1 to TRBJ2-7; D call uncertain. Germline CDR1 SGHRS, CDR2 YFSETQ. The CDR3 covers 11 residues. V lost 6 bases and J lost 3, with 7 bases in between. DNA of the CDR3: TGCGCCAGCAAAGGGAACTACGAGCAGTACTTC. As protein: CASKGNYEQYF.

A note on this clone: One base away lies a much larger clone, so this may be a sequencing read error. The CDR3 reads CASTTGPREQYF. Here the CDR3 DNA reads TGTGCCAGCACCACAGGGCCTAGGGAGCAGTACTTC. The J gene is TRBJ2-7, the V gene TRBV7-9; TRBD1 might be the D (6 bases). CDR3 length: 12 amino acids. V shed 7 bases and J shed 7 bases, with 14 bases lying between them. The germline V gene encodes CDR1 SEHNR and CDR2 FQNEAQ (reference sequence).

The rearrangement uses TRBV27 and TRBJ2-1; D unresolved. This CDR3 is 12 amino acids long. Germline V CDR1 and CDR2: MNHEY, SMNVEV (reference sequence). V was pared by 4 bases and J by 9 bases, with 10 bases between. CDR3 in amino acids: CASSSRRAEQFF. In nucleotides, the CDR3 is TGTGCCAGCAGTTCCCGACGGGCTGAGCAGTTCTTC.

CDR3 DNA sequence: TGTGCCAGCAGCCAAGGGGCAGACAGGGAGGTTCCCTACGAGCAGTACTTC. Protein: CASSQGADREVPYEQYF. V is TRBV14 and J is TRBJ2-7, with D tentatively TRBD1 (7 bases). This CDR3 is built from 17 residues. Germline values: CDR1 SGHDN, CDR2 FVKESK. The V gene lost 1 base and the J gene lost 2 bases, with 18 bases spanning the gap.

The V call is TRBV6-5, the J call TRBJ2-2, with D possibly TRBD2 on 6 matching bases. Trimming took off 0 bases at V and 7 bases at J, with 12 bases between the two ends. Germline V lookup: CDR1 MNHEY, CDR2 SVGAGI. The CDR3 is 15 residues long. Written as DNA, the CDR3 is TGTGCCAGCAGTTACTCATCTAGCGACGGCGGGGAGCTGTTTTTT. It translates to CASSYSSSDGGELFF.

J is TRBJ2-1 and V is TRBV5-1, with 7 bases fitting TRBD1. Germline assignment: CDR1 SGHRS and CDR2 YFSETQ. J lost 8 bases, V lost 0 bases, and 11 bases had no gene match. This CDR3 is 16 amino acids long. CDR3 nucleotides: TGCGCCAGCAGCTTGGCCACGACAGGGCCGGTCGATGAGCAGTTCTTC. Translating gives CASSLATTGPVDEQFF.

This chain links TRBV7-9 with TRBJ2-1; 11 bases align to TRBD2. V lost 6 bases and J lost 6; bases outside the gene matches: 7. The CDR3 sequence is 15 residues long. Looked up from germline, CDR1 is SEHNR and CDR2 is FQNEAQ (reference sequence). The CDR3 sequence is CASRLLAGGGNEQFF. CDR3 bases: TGTGCCAGCAGACTTCTAGCGGGAGGCGGCAATGAGCAGTTCTTC.

The J gene is TRBJ2-1, the V gene TRBV27, with 12 bases aligning to TRBD2. Looked up from germline, CDR1 is MNHEY and CDR2 is SMNVEV (reference sequence). Germline trimming cut 2 bases from V and 7 bases from J; bases unmatched to any gene: 3. The CDR3 is 15 residues long. The CDR3: CASSLGLAGMNEQFF. CDR3 coding DNA: TGTGCCAGCAGTTTAGGACTAGCGGGAATGAATGAGCAGTTCTTC.

The gene calls are TRBV2 and TRBJ2-1; D unresolved. This CDR3 is built from 13 residues. Deletions cut 4 bases from V and 6 bases from J, with 10 bases between. Germline CDR1 reads SNHLY; CDR2 reads FYNNEI. CDR3 sequence (DNA): TGTGCCAGCAGTGGGCAGGATCTCAATGAGCAGTTCTTC. This gives the protein CASSGQDLNEQFF.

The chain uses TRBV9 and TRBJ2-5; either TRBD1 or TRBD2 may fit D (5 bases each). Germline V gene lookup returns CDR1 SGDLS and CDR2 YYNGEE. Between the trimmed V and J ends, which lost 6 bases and 0 bases, there was a span of 12 bases. The CDR3 runs to 14 residues. This chain's CDR3 is CASTRGEYQETQYF. The CDR3, as DNA: TGTGCCAGCACCCGAGGGGAGTACCAAGAGACCCAGTACTTC.

This chain connects TRBV5-1 to TRBJ2-5; D call uncertain. Trimming removed 1 base from V and 4 bases from J, with 17 bases in between. Germline-derived CDR1 and CDR2 are SGHRS and YFSETQ. This CDR3 has 16 residues. This CDR3 is CASSLTDKVLLETQYF. The DNA of the CDR3 is TGCGCCAGCAGCTTGACCGACAAGGTTCTTCTAGAGACCCAGTACTTC.

The rearrangement links TRBV28 to TRBJ1-5, with D possibly being TRBD1 (5 bases). The V and J ends lost 6 bases and 1 base respectively, with 7 bases between them. Germline CDR1 and CDR2: MDHEN and SYDVKM. CDR3 length: 13 amino acids. The CDR3: CASRRDSNQPQHF. The CDR3, as DNA: TGTGCCAGCAGGAGGGACAGCAATCAGCCCCAGCATTTT.

This sequence joins TRBV29-1 and TRBJ2-1; the match to TRBD1 covers 9 bases. With 6 bases clipped from V and 4 bases from J, the junction kept 4 bases outside the gene matches. This CDR3 is built from 13 residues. Per the germline V gene, CDR1 is SQVTM and CDR2 is ANQGSEA. CDR3 sequence reads: CSVDRGIYNEQFF. The CDR3, as DNA: TGCAGCGTAGACAGGGGGATTTACAATGAGCAGTTCTTC.

As DNA, the CDR3 is TGTGCCAGTAAGGAAAAGGTAATGGTTCAGCCCCAGCATTTT. Translating gives CASKEKVMVQPQHF. The chain carries TRBV19 and TRBJ1-5, with D unclear. Trimming stripped 7 bases from V and 6 bases from J, with 16 bases between. This CDR3 spans 14 amino acids. CDR1 is LNHDA, CDR2 SQIVND, per germline (reference sequence).